The clone carrying this TCR beta chain occurred a few times. Antigen specificity is unknown. This sample stems from a study of beta chain features in type 1 diabetes. On the study more broadly: No age, gender or cell yield differences were seen between patients and healthy donors. Study-wide results and limits: Cells with high TCR expression could be over-represented by cDNA sequencing. The study found that naive, central memory and Treg TCRB repertoires appeared more similar in patients than in healthy donors.

One heparinised draw, averaging roughly 0.12 L, was taken per donor. cDNA synthesis used the whole RNA isolate, giving expressed TCRB sequences. Profiled with immunoSEQ multiplex PCR; TCRdb holds only in-frame clones, not every one. The table has over 120,000 clones, about a tenth seen once. The germline V gene encodes CDR1 MDHEN and CDR2 SYDVKM. V was pared by 1 base and J by 0 bases, with 15 bases between. The CDR3 covers 18 residues. This TCR was sampled from a man aged 18-30 years in good health. Sequencing was carried out using central memory CD4+ T cells from blood. The rearrangement joins TRBV28 to TRBJ2-2; D is possibly TRBD1 (5 bases). The chain's CDR3 is CASSLLSYQGSNTGELFF. The CDR3 DNA sequence: TGTGCCAGCAGTTTATTGTCTTATCAGGGCTCGAACACCGGGGAGCTGTTTTTT.